One TCR beta chain is described in this entry. This clone occurred once. Its antigen is still unknown. No per-base quality is available; no much larger clone lies one base away. Enrolling through a virtual design, the prospective study's participants ranged in age from roughly 18 to 100 years and lived across 20 to 30 United States geographic areas. To assign participants to cohorts, the prospective study relied on clinical history that participants themselves reported in a screening survey and a study questionnaire. Recovered participants in ImmuneRACE Cohort 3 were defined as having two consecutive negative NP/OP PCR tests, clearance from a healthcare professional, or resolution of symptoms. In the prospective study, whole blood, serum and a nasopharyngeal or oropharyngeal swab were collected from each participant by mobile phlebotomists. Prospective study participants could optionally give additional blood draws and questionnaires over a 2-month period. Before DNA extraction, blood samples from the prospective study were shipped at room temperature or frozen.

From its cysteine to its phenylalanine, the CDR3 spans 14 amino acids. Here the CDR3 DNA is all that survives: 42 bases in frame from base 1. The germline ends are 10 bases apart after V is trimmed by 1 base and J by 4 bases. The germline V gene supplies CDR1 SGHAT and CDR2 FQNNGV. TCRbeta CDR3 regions were amplified from genomic DNA using the immunoSEQ Assay, a bias-controlled multiplex PCR. The source study handled its data this way. Nucleated cell counts per sample were estimated from amplification of reference gene primers within the assay. To quantify the absolute abundance of each unique TCRbeta CDR3 rearrangement, sequence reads were collapsed and filtered. For each sample, productive Simpson clonality was calculated as the square root of Simpson's diversity index over productive rearrangements. TCRdb holds this immuneACCESS table with in-frame rearrangements only. Some clones are missing; in checked studies, unresolved V genes explain under half, and the rest has no known cause. Clone size and V and J calls were adopted from that table, with D and trimming inferred from the DNA. Recorded for this sample are around 300,000 clones; roughly nine tenths of them occurred a single time. Under 3% of the sample rests with the top ten.

This record comes from a study of blood T cell repertoires in COVID-19 (dated by TCRdb to between 2020 and 2021). Regarding the study in general: Samples from collaborators originated in the United States, Italy and Spain and spanned both the acute and convalescent phases of COVID-19. The material from the prospective study consisted of cDNA or gDNA derived from T cells, B-cell-depleted T cells, or PBMCs. Subjects who had been exposed to COVID-19, were actively infected with it, or had recovered from it provided the deeply sampled blood TCRbeta repertoires that made up the dataset. The repertoires were released in a freely available public database intended as a resource for research on the immune response to SARS-CoV-2. Samples came from the ongoing ImmuneRACE study (first 160 participants) plus 1,254 subjects from 6 global collaborators. Nearly every sample came with metadata listing a de-identified subject ID, COVID-19 status, age in years and sex. Where available, HLA class I and class II types were obtained from metadata supplied by the sample provider rather than from assay-based typing.

Study-wide conclusions, independent of this receptor: The amount of clinical and demographic metadata varied by source and participant and was provided uncurated.

The receptor was isolated from a woman aged 18-35 years who had recovered from COVID-19. The sequence joins TRBV11-2 to TRBJ1-2, and perhaps TRBD1 as D gene, on 5 matching bases. The specimen sequenced was PBMCs or T cells enriched from blood (not recorded which). At the DNA level, the sequence is TGTGCCAGCAGCTTAGGGGGCTCCAGCTATGGCTACACCTTC. This codes for CASSLGGSSYGYTF. Outside the CDR3, residues come from the reference TRBV11-2 and TRBJ1-2 proteins, so the full variable domain is: EAGVAQSPRYKIIEKRQSVAFWCNPISGHATLYWYQQILGQGPKLLIQFQNNGVVDDSQLPKDRFSAERLKGVDSTLKIQPAKLEDSAVYLCASSLGGSSYGYTFGSGTRLTVV.